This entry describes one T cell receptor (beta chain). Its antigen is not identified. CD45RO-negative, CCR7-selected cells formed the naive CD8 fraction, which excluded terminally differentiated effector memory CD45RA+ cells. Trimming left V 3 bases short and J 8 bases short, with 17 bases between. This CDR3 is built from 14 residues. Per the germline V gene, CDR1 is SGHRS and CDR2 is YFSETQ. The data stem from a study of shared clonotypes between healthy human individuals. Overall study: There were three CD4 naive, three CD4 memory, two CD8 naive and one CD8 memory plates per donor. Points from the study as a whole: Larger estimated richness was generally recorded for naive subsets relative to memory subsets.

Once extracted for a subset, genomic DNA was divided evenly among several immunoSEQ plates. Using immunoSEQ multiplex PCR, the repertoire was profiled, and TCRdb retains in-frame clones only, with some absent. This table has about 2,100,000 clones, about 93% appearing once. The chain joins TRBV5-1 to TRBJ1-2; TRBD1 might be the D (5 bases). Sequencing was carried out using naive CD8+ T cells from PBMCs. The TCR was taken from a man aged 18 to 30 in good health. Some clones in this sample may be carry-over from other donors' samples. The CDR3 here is CASSSSGPTAGYTF. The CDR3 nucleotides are TGCGCCAGCAGCTCTTCGGGACCCACAGCCGGCTACACCTTC.